The clone carrying this T cell receptor beta chain was recorded a few times. Its cognate antigen is unknown. An immunoSEQ assay, version v3.0, was performed at survey level. Sequencing was directed toward 40,000-50,000 T-cell genomes in each sample. Clones were read by immunoSEQ multiplex PCR, and TCRdb kept only the in-frame ones, dropping some. The sample shows approximately 21,000 clones, about nine tenths of them seen only once. This sample is drawn from a study of long-term antiretroviral therapy in people with HIV. Notes on the study in general: Clonal expansions arising prior to ART prevailed in the repertoire at every time point. The study found narrower CDR3 length ranges in HIV repertoires than in controls.

Deletions cut 5 bases from V and 4 bases from J, with 8 bases between. The CDR3 totals 12 residues. Germline CDR1 and CDR2: MDHEN and SYDVKM. The samples, holding about 0.9-11 million cryopreserved PBMC, were thawed before DNA extraction was carried out. The chain is built from TRBV28 and TRBJ1-1, with unresolved D. The sequence came from a woman in her 30s with HIV. The material was unsorted PBMCs, obtained approximately 4.4 years before starting antiretroviral therapy. This CDR3 is CASSERATEAFF. The CDR3 DNA follows: TGTGCCAGCAGTGAGAGGGCCACTGAAGCTTTCTTT.